This record covers a single T cell receptor (beta chain). Its antigen is undetermined. Sequencing used immunoSEQ multiplex PCR; TCRdb keeps in-frame clones, though not all of them. The sample has 20,000 to 30,000 clones; about 76% are singletons. This record belongs to a study of radiotherapy plus CTLA-4 blockade in lung cancer. Study context: Objective responses were observed in 15% to 20% of patients, and disease control was achieved by 30% to 40%. General observations from the study: In blood, after radiotherapy plus ipilimumab, tumor-derived TCR clones expanded.

Focal radiation plus CTLA-4 blockade with ipilimumab was administered to patients who had chemo-refractory metastatic non-small-cell lung cancer. The CDR3 length is 16 residues. Trimming took 2 bases from V and 0 from J; bases not matched to a gene: 5. CDR1 is SGHNT and CDR2 is YYREEE in the germline V gene (reference sequence). The source is a human donor with non-small cell lung cancer whose response to radiotherapy plus ipilimumab could not be evaluated. The sample was peripheral blood, taken from a patient treated with radiotherapy plus ipilimumab. This chain connects TRBV5-4 to TRBJ2-3, with 8 bases lining up with TRBD2. CDR3 nucleotides: TGTGCCAGCAGCTTCCGCGCGGGAGGTAGCACAGATACGCAGTATTTT. This gives the protein CASSFRAGGSTDTQYF.